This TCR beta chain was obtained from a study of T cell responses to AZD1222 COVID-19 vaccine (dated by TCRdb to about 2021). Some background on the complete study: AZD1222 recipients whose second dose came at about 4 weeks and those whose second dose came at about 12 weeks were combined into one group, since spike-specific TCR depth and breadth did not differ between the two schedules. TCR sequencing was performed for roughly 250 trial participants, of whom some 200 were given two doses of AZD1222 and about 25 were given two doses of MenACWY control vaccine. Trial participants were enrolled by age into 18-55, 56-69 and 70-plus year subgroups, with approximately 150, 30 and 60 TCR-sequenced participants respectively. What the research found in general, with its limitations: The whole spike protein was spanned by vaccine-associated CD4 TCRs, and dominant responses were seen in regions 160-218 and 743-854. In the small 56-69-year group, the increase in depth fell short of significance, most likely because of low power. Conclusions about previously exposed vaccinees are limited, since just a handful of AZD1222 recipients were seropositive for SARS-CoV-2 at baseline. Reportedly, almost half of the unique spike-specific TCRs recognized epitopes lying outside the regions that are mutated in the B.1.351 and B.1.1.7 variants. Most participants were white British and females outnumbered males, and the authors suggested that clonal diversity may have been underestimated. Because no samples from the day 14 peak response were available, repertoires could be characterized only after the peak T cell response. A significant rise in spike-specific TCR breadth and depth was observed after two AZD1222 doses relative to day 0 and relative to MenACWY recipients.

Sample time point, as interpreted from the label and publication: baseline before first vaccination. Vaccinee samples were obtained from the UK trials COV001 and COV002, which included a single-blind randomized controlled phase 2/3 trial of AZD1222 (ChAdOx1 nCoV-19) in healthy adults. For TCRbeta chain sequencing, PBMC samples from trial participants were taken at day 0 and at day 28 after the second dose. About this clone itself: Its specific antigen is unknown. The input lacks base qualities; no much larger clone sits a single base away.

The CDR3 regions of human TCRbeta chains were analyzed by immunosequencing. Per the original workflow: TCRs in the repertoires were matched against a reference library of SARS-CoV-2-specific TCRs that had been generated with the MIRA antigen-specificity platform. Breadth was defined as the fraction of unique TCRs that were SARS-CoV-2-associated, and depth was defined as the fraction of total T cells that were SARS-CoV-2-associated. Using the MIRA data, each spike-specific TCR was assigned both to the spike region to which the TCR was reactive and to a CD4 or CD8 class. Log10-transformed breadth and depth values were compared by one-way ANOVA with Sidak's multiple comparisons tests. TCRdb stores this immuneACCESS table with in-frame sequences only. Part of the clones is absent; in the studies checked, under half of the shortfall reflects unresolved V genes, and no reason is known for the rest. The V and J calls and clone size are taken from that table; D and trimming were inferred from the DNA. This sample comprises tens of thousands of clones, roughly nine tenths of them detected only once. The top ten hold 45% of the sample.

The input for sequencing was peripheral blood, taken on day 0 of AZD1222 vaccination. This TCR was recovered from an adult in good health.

Here is the DNA: TGTGCCAGCAGCTTAGGACAGGGAAACGATGGCTACACCTTC. This yields the protein CASSLGQGNDGYTF. Here the chain combines TRBV7-2 and TRBJ1-2; the junction holds 7 bases that match TRBD1. Reading from cysteine to phenylalanine, the CDR3 counts 14 amino acids. Only the CDR3 part of the read is kept: 42 bases, read in frame from the first base. CDR1 SGHTA and CDR2 FQGNSA were looked up in the germline V gene. V and J are trimmed by 1 base and 6 bases, and the gene matches miss 5 bases of the junction.